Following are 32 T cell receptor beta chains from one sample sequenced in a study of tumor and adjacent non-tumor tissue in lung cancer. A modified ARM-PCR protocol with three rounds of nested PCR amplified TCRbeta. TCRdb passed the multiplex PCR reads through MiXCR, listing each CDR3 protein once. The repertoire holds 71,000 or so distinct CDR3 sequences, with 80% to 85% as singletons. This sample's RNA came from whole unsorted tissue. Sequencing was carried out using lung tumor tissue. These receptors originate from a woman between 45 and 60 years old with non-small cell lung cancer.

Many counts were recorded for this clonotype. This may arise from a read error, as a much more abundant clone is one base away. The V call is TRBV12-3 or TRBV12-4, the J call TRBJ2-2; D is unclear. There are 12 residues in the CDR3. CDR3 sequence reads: CVSSFLSGELFF. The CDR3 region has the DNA TGTGTCAGCAGTTTTCTTAGCGGGGAGCTGTTTTTT.

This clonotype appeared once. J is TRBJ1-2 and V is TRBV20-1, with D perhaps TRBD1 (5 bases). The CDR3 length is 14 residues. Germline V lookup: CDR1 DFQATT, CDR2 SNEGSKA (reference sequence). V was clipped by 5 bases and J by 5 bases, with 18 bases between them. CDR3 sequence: CSASSGGGGYGYTF. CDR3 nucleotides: TGCAGTGCTTCGTCGGGGGGAGGAGGGTATGGCTACACCTTC.

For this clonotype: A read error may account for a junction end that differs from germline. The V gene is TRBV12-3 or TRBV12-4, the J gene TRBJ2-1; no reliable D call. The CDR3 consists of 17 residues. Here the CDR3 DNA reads TGTGACAGCAGATTAGGGCTAACTCGGAGCTCCTACAGTGAGCAGTTCTTC. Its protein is CDSRLGLTRSSYSEQFF.

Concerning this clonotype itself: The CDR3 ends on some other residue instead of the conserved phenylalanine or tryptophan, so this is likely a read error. Here the CDR3 reads CSVVRDGGTYTQYL. The CDR3 bases are TGCAGCGTTGTGCGGGACGGGGGCACATATACGCAGTATCTT. This rearrangement joins TRBV29-1 to TRBJ2-3, with D perhaps TRBD1 or TRBD2 (6 bases each). Per the germline V gene, CDR1 is SQVTM and CDR2 is ANQGSEA. The CDR3 sequence is 14 residues long.

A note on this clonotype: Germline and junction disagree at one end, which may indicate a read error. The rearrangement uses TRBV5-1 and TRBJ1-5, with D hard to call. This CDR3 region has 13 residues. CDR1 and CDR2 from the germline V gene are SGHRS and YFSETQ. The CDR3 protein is CTSSLDPNQPQHF. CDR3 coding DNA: TGCACCAGTAGCTTGGATCCCAATCAGCCCCAGCATTTT.

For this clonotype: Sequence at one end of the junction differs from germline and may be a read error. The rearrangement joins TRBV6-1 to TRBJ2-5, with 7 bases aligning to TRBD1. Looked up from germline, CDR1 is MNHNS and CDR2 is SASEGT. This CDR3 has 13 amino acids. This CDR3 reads CASRQGGRETQYF. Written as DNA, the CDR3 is TGTGCTAGCAGACAGGGTGGCAGGGAGACCCAGTACTTC.

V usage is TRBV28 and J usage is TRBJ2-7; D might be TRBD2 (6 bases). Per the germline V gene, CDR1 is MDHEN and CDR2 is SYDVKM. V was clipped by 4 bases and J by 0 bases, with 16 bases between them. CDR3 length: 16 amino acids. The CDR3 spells CASSSFGTRHSYEQYF. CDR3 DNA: TGTGCCAGCAGTTCATTTGGGACTCGGCACTCCTACGAGCAGTACTTC.

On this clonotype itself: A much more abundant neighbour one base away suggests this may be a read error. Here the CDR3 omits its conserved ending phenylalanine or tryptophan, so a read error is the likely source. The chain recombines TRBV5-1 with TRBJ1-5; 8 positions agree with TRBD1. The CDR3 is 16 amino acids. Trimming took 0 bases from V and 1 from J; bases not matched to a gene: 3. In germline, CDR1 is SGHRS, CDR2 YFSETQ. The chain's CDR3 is CASSLEGQGSNQPQHL. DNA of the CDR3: TGCGCCAGCAGCTTGGAAGGACAGGGAAGCAATCAGCCCCAGCATTTA.

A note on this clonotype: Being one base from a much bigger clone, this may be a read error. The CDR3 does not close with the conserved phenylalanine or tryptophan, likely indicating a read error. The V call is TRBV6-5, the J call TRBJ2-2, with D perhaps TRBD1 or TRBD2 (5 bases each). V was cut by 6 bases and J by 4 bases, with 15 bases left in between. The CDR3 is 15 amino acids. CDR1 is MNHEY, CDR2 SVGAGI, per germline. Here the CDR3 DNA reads TGTGCCAGCAGAACCGGGACCAAAGTCACCGGGGAGCTGTTTCTT. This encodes CASRTGTKVTGELFL.

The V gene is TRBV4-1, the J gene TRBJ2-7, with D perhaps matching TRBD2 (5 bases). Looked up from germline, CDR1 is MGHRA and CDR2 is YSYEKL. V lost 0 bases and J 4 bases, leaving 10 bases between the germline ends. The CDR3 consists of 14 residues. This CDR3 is CASSQEVTSYEQYF. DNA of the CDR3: TGCGCCAGCAGCCAAGAGGTCACTAGTTACGAGCAGTACTTC.

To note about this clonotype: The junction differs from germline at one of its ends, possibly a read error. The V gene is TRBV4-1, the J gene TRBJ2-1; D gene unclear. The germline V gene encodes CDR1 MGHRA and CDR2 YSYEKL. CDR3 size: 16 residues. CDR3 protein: CASSQDLRESYNEQFF. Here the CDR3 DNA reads TGCGCCAGCAGTCAAGATCTAAGGGAATCCTACAATGAGCAGTTCTTC.

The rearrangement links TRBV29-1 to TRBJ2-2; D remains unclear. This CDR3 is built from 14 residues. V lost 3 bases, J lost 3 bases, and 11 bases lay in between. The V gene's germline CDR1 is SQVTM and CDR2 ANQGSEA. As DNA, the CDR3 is TGCAGCGTTGATGGACGGATGGACACCGGGGAGCTGTTTTTT. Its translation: CSVDGRMDTGELFF.

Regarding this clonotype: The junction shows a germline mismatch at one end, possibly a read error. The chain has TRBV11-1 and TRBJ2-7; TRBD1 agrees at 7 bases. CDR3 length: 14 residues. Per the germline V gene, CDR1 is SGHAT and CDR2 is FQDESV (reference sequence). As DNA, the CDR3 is TGTACCAGCAGTCACTGGGACAGCTCCTACGAGCAGTATTTC. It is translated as CTSSHWDSSYEQYF.

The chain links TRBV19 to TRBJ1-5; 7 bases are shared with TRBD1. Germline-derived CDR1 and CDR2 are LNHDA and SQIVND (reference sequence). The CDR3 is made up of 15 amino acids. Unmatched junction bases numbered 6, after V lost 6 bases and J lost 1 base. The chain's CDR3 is CASSQTGRSNQPQHF. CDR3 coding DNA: TGTGCCAGTAGCCAGACAGGGCGCAGCAATCAGCCCCAGCATTTT. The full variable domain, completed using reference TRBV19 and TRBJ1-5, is DGGITQSPKYLFRKEGQNVTLSCEQNLNHDAMYWYRQDPGQGLRLIYYSQIVNDFQKGDIAEGYSVSREKKESFPLTVTSAQKNPTAFYLCASSQTGRSNQPQHFGDGTRLSIL.

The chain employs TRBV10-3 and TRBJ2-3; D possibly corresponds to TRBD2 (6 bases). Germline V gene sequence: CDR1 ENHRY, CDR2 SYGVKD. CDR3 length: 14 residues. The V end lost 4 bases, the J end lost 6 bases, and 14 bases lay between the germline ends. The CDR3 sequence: CAISVSGNTDTQYF. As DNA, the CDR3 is TGTGCCATCAGTGTTAGCGGCAACACGGATACGCAGTATTTT.

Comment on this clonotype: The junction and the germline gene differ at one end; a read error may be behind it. CDR3 DNA: TGTGCCAGTAGTTCGGGACAAATTAATTCACCCCTCCACTTT. As protein: CASSSGQINSPLHF. V usage is TRBV12-3 or TRBV12-4 and J usage is TRBJ1-6; weak D call: TRBD1 (6 bases). The CDR3 covers 14 residues.

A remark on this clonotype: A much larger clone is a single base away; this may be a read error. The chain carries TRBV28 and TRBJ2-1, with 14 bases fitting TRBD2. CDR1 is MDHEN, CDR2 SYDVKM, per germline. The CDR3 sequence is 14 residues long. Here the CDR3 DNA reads TGTGTCAGCAGTTCCCCGGGACTAGCGGGAGTTCTGTTCTTC. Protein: CVSSSPGLAGVLFF.

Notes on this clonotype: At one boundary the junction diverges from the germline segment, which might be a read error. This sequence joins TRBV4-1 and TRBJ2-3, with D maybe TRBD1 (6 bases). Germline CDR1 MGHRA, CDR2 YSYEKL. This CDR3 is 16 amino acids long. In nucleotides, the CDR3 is TGCGCCAGCGGCCAGTCCATTAGGGGGAGCTCAGATACGCAGTATTTT. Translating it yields CASGQSIRGSSDTQYF.

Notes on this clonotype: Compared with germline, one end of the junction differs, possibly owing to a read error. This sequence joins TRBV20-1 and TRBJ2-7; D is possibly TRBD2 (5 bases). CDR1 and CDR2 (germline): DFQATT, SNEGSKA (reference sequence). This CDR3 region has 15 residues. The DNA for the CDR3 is TGTATTGCTAGAGGTCTCCGGGATGCCTCCCCCGAGCAGTACTTC. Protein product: CIARGLRDASPEQYF.

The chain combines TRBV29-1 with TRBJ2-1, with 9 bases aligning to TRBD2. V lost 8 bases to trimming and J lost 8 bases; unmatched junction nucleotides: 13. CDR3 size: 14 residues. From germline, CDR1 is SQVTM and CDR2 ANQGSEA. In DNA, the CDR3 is TGCAGCATTGTTTCCGCGGGAGGGCCTTATGAGCAGTTCTTC. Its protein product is CSIVSAGGPYEQFF.

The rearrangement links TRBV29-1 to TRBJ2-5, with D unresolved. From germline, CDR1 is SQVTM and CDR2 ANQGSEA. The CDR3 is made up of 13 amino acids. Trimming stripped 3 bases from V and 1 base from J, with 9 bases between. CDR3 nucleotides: TGCAGCGTTGATTTTAGCAGCCAAGAGACCCAGTACTTC. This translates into CSVDFSSQETQYF.

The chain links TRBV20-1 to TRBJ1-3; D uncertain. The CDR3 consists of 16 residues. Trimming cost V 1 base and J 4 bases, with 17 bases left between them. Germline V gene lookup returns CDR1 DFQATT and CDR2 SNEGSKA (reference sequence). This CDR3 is CSARVARSVEGNTIYF. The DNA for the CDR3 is TGCAGTGCTAGAGTCGCGCGGAGCGTGGAGGGAAACACCATATATTTT.

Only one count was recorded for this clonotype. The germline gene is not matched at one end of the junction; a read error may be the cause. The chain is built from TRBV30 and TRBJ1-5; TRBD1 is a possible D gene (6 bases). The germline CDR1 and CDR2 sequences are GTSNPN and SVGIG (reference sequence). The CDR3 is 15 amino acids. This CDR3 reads CVWSAPGHGYQPQHF. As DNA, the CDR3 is TGTGTCTGGAGTGCCCCGGGACATGGGTATCAGCCCCAGCATTTT.

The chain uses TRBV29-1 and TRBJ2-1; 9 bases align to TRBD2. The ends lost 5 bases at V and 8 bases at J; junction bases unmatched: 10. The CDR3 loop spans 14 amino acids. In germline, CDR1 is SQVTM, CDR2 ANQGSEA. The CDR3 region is CSVSSGTGNDEQFF. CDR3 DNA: TGCAGCGTTTCTAGCGGGACCGGGAACGATGAGCAGTTCTTC.

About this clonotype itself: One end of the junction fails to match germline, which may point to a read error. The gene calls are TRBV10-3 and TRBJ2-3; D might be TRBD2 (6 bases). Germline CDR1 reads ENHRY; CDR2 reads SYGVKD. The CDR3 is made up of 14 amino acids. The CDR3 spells CVISVSGSTDTQYF. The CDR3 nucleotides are TGTGTCATCAGTGTTAGCGGCAGCACGGATACGCAGTATTTT.

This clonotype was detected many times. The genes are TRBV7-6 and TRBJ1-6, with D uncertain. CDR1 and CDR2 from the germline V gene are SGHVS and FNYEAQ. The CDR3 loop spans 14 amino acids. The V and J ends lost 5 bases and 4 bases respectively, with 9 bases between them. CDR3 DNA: TGTGCCAGCAGCGAAACACCTTATAATTCACCCCTCCACTTT. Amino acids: CASSETPYNSPLHF.

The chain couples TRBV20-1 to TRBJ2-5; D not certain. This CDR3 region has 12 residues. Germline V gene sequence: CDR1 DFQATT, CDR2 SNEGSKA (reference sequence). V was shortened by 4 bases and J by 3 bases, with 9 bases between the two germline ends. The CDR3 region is CSANSLKETQYF. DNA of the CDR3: TGCAGTGCTAACTCGCTAAAAGAGACCCAGTACTTC.

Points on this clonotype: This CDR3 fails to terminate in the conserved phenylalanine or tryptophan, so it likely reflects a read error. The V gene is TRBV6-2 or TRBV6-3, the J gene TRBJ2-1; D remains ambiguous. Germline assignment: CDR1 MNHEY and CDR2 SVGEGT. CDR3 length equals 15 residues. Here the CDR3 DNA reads TGTGCCAGCAGTTACGGTCGGAGCTCCTACAATAAGCAGTTCTTA. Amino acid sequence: CASSYGRSSYNKQFL.

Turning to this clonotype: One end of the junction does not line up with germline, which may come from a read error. In nucleotides, the CDR3 is TGTGTCAGCAGCATTAGAGGGGAGACCCAGTACTTC. Translated: CVSSIRGETQYF. The V gene is TRBV11-2, the J gene TRBJ2-5, with D possibly TRBD2 on 5 matching bases. CDR1 is SGHAT, CDR2 FQNNGV, per germline. The length of the CDR3 is 12 residues.

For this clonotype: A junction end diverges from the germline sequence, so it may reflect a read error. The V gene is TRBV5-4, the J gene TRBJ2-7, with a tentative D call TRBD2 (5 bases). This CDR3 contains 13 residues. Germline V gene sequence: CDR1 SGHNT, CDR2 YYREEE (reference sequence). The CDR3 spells CGSSLSGGGEQYF. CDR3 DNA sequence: TGTGGCAGCAGCTTGTCCGGTGGAGGCGAGCAATACTTC.

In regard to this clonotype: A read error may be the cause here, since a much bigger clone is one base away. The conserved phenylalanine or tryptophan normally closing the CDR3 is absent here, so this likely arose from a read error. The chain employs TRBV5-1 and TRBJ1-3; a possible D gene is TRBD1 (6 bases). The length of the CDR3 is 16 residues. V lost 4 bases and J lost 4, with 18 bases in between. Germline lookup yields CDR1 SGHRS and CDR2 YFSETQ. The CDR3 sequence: CASSLSAGAGGNTIYL. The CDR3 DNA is TGCGCCAGCAGCCTCTCGGCAGGGGCTGGGGGAAACACCATATATCTT.

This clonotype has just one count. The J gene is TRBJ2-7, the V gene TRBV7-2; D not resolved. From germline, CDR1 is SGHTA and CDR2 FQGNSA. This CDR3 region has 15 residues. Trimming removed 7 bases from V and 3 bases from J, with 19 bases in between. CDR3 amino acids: CASTKPTAGDYEQYF. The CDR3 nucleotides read TGTGCCAGCACCAAGCCGACCGCTGGAGACTACGAGCAGTACTTC.